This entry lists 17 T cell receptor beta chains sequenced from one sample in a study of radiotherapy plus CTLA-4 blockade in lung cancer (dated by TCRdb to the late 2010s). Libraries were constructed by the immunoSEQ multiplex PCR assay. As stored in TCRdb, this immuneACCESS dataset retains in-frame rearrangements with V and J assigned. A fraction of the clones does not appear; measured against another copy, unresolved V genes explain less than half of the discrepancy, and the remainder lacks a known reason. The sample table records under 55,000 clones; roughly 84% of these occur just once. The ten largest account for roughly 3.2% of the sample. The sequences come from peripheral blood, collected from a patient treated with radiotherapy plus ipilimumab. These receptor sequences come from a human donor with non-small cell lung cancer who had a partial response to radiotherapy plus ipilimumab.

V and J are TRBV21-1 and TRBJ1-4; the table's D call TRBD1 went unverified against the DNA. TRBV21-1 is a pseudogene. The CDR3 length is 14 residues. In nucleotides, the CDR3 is TGTGCCAGCAGCCTTAAGCAGGGAAGTGAAAAACTGTTTTTT. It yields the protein CASSLKQGSEKLFF.

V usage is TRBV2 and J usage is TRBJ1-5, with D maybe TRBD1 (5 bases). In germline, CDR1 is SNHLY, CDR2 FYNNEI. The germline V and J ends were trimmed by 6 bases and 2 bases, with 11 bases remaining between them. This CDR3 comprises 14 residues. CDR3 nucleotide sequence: TGTGCCAGCAGCTTGACAGACGGCAATCAGCCCCAGCATTTT. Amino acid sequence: CASSLTDGNQPQHF. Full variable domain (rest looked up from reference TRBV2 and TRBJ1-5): EPEVTQTPSHQVTQMGQEVILRCVPISNHLYFYWYRQILGQKVEFLVSFYNNEISEKSEIFDDQFSVERPDGSNFTLKIRSTKLEDSAMYFCASSLTDGNQPQHFGDGTRLSIL.

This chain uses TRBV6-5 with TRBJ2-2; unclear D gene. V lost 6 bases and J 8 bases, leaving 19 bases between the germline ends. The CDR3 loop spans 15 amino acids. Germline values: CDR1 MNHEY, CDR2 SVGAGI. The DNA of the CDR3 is TGTGCCAGCAGCCTAGACCCGACCGGTATAGGGGAGCTGTTTTTT. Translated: CASSLDPTGIGELFF.

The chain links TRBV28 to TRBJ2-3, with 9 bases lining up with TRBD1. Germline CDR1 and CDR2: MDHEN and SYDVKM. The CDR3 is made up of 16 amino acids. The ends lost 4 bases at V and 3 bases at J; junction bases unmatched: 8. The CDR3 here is CASSSPQDRGTDTQYF. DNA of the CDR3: TGTGCCAGCAGTTCCCCCCAGGACAGGGGAACAGATACGCAGTATTTT.

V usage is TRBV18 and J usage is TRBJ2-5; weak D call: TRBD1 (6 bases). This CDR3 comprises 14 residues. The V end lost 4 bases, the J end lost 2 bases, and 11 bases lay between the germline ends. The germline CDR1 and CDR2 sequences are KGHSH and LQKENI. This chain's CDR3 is CASSLGQFQETQYF. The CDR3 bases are TGTGCCAGCTCACTAGGACAGTTTCAAGAGACCCAGTACTTC.

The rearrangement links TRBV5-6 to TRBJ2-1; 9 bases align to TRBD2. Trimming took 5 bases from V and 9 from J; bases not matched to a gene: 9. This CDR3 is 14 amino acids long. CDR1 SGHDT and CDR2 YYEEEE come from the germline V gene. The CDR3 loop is CASSFRGGVSEQFF. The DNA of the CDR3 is TGTGCCAGCAGTTTCCGCGGGGGGGTCAGTGAGCAGTTCTTC.

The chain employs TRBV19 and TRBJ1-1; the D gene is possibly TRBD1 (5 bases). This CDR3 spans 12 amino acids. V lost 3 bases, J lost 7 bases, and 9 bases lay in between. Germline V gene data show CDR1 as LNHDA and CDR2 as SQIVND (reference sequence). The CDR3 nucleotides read TGTGCCAGTAGTATCCAGGGCGGTGAAGCTTTCTTT. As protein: CASSIQGGEAFF. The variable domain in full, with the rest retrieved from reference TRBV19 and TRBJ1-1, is DGGITQSPKYLFRKEGQNVTLSCEQNLNHDAMYWYRQDPGQGLRLIYYSQIVNDFQKGDIAEGYSVSREKKESFPLTVTSAQKNPTAFYLCASSIQGGEAFFGQGTRLTVV.

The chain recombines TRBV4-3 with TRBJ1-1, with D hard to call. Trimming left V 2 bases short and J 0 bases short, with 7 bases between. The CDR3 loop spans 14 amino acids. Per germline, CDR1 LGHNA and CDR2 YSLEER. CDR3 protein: CASSQSVVNTEAFF. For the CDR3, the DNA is TGCGCCAGCAGCCAAAGCGTCGTGAACACTGAAGCTTTCTTT.

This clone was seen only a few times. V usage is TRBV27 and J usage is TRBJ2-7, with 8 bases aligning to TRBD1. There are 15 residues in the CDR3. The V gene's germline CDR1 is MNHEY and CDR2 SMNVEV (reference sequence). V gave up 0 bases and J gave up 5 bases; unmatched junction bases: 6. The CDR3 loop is CASSLSETGAHEQYF. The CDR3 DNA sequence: TGTGCCAGCAGTTTATCGGAGACAGGGGCCCACGAGCAGTACTTC.

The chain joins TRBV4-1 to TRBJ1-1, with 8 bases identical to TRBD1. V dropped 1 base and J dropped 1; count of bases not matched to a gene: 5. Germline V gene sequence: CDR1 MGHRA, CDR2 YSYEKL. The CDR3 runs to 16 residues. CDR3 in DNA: TGCGCCAGCAGCCAAGGGGCAGGGGGCAAGAACACTGAAGCTTTCTTT. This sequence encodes CASSQGAGGKNTEAFF.

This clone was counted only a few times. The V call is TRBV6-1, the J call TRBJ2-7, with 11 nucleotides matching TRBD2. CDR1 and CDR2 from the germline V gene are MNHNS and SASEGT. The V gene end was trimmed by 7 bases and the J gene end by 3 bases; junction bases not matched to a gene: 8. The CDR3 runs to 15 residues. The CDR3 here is CASTPYTSGGYEQYF. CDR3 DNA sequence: TGTGCCAGCACCCCGTACACTAGCGGGGGCTACGAGCAGTACTTC.

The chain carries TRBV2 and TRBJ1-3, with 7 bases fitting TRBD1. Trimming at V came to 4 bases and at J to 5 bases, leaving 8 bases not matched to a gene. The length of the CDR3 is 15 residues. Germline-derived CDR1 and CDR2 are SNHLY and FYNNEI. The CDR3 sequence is CASSAPTGVRNTIYF. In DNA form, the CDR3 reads TGTGCCAGCAGTGCTCCCACAGGGGTCAGAAACACCATATATTTT.

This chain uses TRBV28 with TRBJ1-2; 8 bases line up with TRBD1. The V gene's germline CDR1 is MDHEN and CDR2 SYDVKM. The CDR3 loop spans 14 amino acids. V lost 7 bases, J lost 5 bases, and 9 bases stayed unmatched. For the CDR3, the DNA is TGTGCCAGCATCAACGACAGGGGACTTTATGGCTACACCTTC. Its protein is CASINDRGLYGYTF.

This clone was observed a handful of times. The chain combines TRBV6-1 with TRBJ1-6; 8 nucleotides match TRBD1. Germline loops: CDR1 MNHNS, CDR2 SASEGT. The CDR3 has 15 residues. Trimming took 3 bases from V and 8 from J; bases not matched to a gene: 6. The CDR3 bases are TGTGCCAGCAGTGAGGACAGGGAATGGGATTCACCCCTCCACTTT. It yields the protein CASSEDREWDSPLHF.

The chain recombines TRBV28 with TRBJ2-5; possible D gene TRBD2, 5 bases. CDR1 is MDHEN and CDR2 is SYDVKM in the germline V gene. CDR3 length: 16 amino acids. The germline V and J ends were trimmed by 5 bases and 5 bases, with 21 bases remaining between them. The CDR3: CASSQETGPRGETQYF. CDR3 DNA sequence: TGTGCCAGCAGTCAAGAAACCGGGCCCCGAGGGGAGACCCAGTACTTC. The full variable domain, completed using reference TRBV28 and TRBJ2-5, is DVKVTQSSRYLVKRTGEKVFLECVQDMDHENMFWYRQDPGLGLRLIYFSYDVKMKEKGDIPEGYSVSREKKERFSLILESASTNQTSMYLCASSQETGPRGETQYFGPGTRLLVL.

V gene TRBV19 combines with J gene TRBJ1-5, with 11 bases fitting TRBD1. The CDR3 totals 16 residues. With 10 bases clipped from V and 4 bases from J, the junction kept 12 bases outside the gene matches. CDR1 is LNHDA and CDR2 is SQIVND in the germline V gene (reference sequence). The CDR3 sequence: CATRTDRGQWNQPQHF. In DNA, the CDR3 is TGTGCCACCCGGACGGACAGGGGGCAATGGAATCAGCCCCAGCATTTT.

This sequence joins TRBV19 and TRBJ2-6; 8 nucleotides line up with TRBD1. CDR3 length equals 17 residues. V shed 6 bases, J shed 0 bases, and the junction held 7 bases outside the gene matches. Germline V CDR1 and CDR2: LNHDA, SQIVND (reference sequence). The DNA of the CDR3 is TGTGCCAGTAGCCAAACGACAGGGGTCTCTGGGGCCAACGTCCTGACTTTC. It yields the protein CASSQTTGVSGANVLTF.